What follows are 4 T cell receptor beta chains derived from one specimen sequenced in a study of neurological immune-mediated disorders. Time point reported: longitudinal time-point 3. Via MiXCR, TCRdb re-called the 5' RACE reads, giving one row per CDR3 protein. This table has some 89,000 distinct CDR3 sequences, about 4.3% appearing once. The sequenced sample was PBMCs. These receptors all stem from a woman aged 60 to 75 with multiple sclerosis.

This clonotype was observed many times. V and J are TRBV7-2 and TRBJ1-2, with TRBD1 matching over 7 bases. The trim removed 5 bases at V and 7 bases at J, leaving 4 bases unmatched. This CDR3 contains 12 residues. Germline lookup yields CDR1 SGHTA and CDR2 FQGNSA. CDR3 loop: CASSTTGTGYTF. In nucleotides, the CDR3 is TGTGCCAGCAGCACGACAGGGACTGGCTACACCTTC.

This clonotype was detected ten times or more. The rearrangement links TRBV6-6 to TRBJ1-2, with D unresolved. The CDR3 has 13 amino acids. Germline lookup yields CDR1 MNHNY and CDR2 SVGAGI (reference sequence). The V end lost 0 bases, the J end lost 4 bases, and 6 bases lay between the germline ends. This CDR3 is CASSYSLGYGYTF. The CDR3 DNA is TGTGCCAGCAGTTACTCGTTGGGCTATGGCTACACCTTC.

At least ten counts were recorded for this clonotype. This chain links TRBV4-1 with TRBJ1-5, with D possibly being TRBD1 (6 bases). Between the trimmed V and J ends, which lost 2 bases and 3 bases, there was a span of 14 bases. This CDR3 contains 16 residues. CDR1 is MGHRA, CDR2 YSYEKL, per germline. The CDR3 DNA reads as TGCGCCAGCAGCCAAAAGACAGGAACTAACAATCAGCCCCAGCATTTT. As protein: CASSQKTGTNNQPQHF.

This clonotype was picked up many times. The chain employs TRBV3-1 and TRBJ1-4; D remains ambiguous. Trimming removed 0 bases from V and 8 bases from J, with 13 bases in between. The CDR3 loop spans 15 amino acids. CDR1 is LGHDT and CDR2 is YNNKEL in the germline V gene (reference sequence). CDR3 residues: CASSQDLAVVEKLFF. The CDR3 region has the DNA TGTGCCAGCAGCCAAGATCTGGCGGTCGTCGAAAAACTGTTTTTT.